The 12 T cell receptor beta chains presented below share a single source sample, sequenced in a study of shared clonotypes between healthy human individuals. Sequenced by immunoSEQ multiplex PCR; TCRdb stores in-frame clones only, minus some. Here the sample spans about 490,000 clones, around 80% being singletons. Sequencing input: PBMCs. The source of these receptors is a woman in her thirties or forties in good health. Some clones in this sample may be carry-over from other donors' samples.

This rearrangement joins TRBV11-2 to TRBJ2-5; TRBD2 is a possible D gene (6 bases). This CDR3 has 17 residues. V lost 5 bases to trimming and J lost 2 bases, with 21 bases between them. Per the germline V gene, CDR1 is SGHAT and CDR2 is FQNNGV. The CDR3 is CASSPTRAWAGQETQYF. The CDR3 DNA is TGTGCCAGCAGCCCCACCCGGGCGTGGGCGGGACAAGAGACCCAGTACTTC.

The chain has TRBV11-2 and TRBJ2-1, with D perhaps TRBD2 (7 bases). CDR3 length: 15 residues. V gave up 5 bases and J gave up 5 bases, with 16 bases separating them. Germline CDR1 and CDR2: SGHAT and FQNNGV. CDR3 in amino acids: CASSPDWGGHNEQFF. In DNA, the CDR3 is TGTGCCAGCAGCCCCGACTGGGGGGGGCACAATGAGCAGTTCTTC.

The chain recombines TRBV9 with TRBJ2-1; 7 bases are a match to TRBD2. This CDR3 is built from 15 residues. Germline V lookup: CDR1 SGDLS, CDR2 YYNGEE. Trimming took 3 bases from V and 3 from J; bases not matched to a gene: 6. Here the CDR3 DNA reads TGTGCCAGCAGCGATTCGGGGGGAGTCTACAATGAGCAGTTCTTC. Protein product: CASSDSGGVYNEQFF.

CDR3 amino acids: CASSYSPEYNEQFF. The CDR3 DNA sequence: TGTGCCAGCAGTTACTCGCCGGAATACAATGAGCAGTTCTTC. The chain combines TRBV6-6 with TRBJ2-1; no reliable D call. The CDR3 is made up of 14 amino acids. The germline CDR1 and CDR2 sequences are MNHNY and SVGAGI (reference sequence). Trimming removed 0 bases from V and 4 bases from J, with 7 bases in between.

The chain couples TRBV5-5 to TRBJ2-7; D might be TRBD2 (5 bases). CDR3 size: 15 residues. Trimming pared 2 bases from V and 6 bases from J, leaving 18 bases between. The germline CDR1 and CDR2 sequences are SGHKS and YYEKEE (reference sequence). DNA for the CDR3: TGTGCCAGCAGCTTACGATCGAGGGCTGCCTCCGAGCAGTACTTC. This gives the protein CASSLRSRAASEQYF.

The chain uses TRBV5-1 and TRBJ1-4; TRBD1 matches at 7 bases. CDR1 SGHRS and CDR2 YFSETQ come from the germline V gene. This CDR3 comprises 15 residues. The ends lost 4 bases at V and 2 bases at J; junction bases unmatched: 5. For the CDR3, the DNA is TGCGCCAGCAGCATAGGGACAGTTACTAATGAAAAACTGTTTTTT. Translating gives CASSIGTVTNEKLFF.

The chain is built from TRBV19 and TRBJ2-3, with TRBD2 identical over 9 bases. The V gene end was trimmed by 10 bases and the J gene end by 2 bases; junction bases not matched to a gene: 10. This CDR3 is built from 15 residues. Germline CDR1 reads LNHDA; CDR2 reads SQIVND (reference sequence). CDR3 protein: CATSGTSFSTDTQYF. Here the CDR3 DNA reads TGTGCCACATCCGGGACTAGCTTTTCCACAGATACGCAGTATTTT.

This clone showed up many times. The same CDR3 is also encoded by other DNA sequences in this sample. The V and J genes are TRBV30 and TRBJ1-3; D may be TRBD1 (5 bases). In germline, CDR1 is GTSNPN, CDR2 SVGIG (reference sequence). The CDR3 loop spans 14 amino acids. The V end was cut by 1 base, the J end by 1 base, with 8 bases between. CDR3 residues: CAWSERGSGNTIYF. CDR3 sequence (DNA): TGTGCCTGGAGTGAAAGGGGATCTGGAAACACCATATATTTT.

The chain employs TRBV12-5 and TRBJ1-6; TRBD1 aligns across 7 bases. The CDR3 consists of 16 residues. Germline V gives CDR1 LGHNT, CDR2 FRNRAP. The ends lost 7 bases at V and 3 bases at J; junction bases unmatched: 9. The CDR3: CASAWTGTDYNSPLHF. The CDR3, as DNA: TGTGCTAGTGCCTGGACGGGGACAGACTATAATTCACCCCTCCACTTT.

The chain carries TRBV6-4 and TRBJ1-2; D might be TRBD1 (6 bases). This CDR3 has 15 amino acids. Trimming took 3 bases from V and 6 from J, leaving 17 bases between them. Germline values: CDR1 MRHNA, CDR2 SNTAGT. The CDR3 DNA reads TGTGCCAGCAGTGAGTCCCCTGAGGGGGAGAATGGCTACACCTTC. It translates to CASSESPEGENGYTF.

The chain carries TRBV19 and TRBJ1-2, with TRBD1 as a possible D gene (6 bases). V lost 4 bases, J lost 1 base, and 16 bases lay in between. CDR3 size: 16 residues. Per germline, CDR1 LNHDA and CDR2 SQIVND (reference sequence). The CDR3 here is CASSTGAYRSNYGYTF. Here the CDR3 DNA reads TGTGCCAGTAGTACGGGGGCATACAGAAGTAACTATGGCTACACCTTC.

The chain has TRBV5-4 and TRBJ2-1; 7 nucleotides agree with TRBD2. Trimming took 4 bases from V and 2 from J; bases not matched to a gene: 6. The germline V gene has CDR1 SGHNT and CDR2 YYREEE (reference sequence). The CDR3 consists of 15 residues. The CDR3 spells CASSGRDYPYNEQFF. The CDR3 nucleotides read TGTGCCAGCAGCGGCCGGGACTACCCCTACAATGAGCAGTTCTTC.